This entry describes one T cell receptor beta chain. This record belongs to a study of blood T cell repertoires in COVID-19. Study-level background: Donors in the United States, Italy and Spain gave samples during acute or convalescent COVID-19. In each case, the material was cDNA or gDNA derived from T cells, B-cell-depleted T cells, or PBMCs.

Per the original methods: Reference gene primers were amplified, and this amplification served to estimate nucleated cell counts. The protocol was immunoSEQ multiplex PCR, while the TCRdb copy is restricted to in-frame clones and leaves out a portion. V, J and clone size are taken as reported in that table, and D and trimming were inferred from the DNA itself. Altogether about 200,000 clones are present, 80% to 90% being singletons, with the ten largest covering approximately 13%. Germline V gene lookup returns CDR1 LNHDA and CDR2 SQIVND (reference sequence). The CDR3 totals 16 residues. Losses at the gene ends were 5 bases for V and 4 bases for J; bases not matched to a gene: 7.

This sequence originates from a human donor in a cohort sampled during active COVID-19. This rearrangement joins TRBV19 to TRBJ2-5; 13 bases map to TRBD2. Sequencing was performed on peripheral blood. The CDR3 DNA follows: TGTGCCAGTAGTCTAAGGACTAGCGGGAGTGGAGAGACCCAGTACTTC. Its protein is CASSLRTSGSGETQYF.